This T cell receptor (beta chain) was retrieved from a study of T cell responses to AZD1222 COVID-19 vaccine. V dropped 5 bases and J dropped 3 bases, with 10 bases sitting between them. Germline lookup yields CDR1 LNHDA and CDR2 SQIVND (reference sequence). There are 13 residues in the CDR3. Study-wide findings and caveats: Most donors were white British, females outnumbered males, and clonal diversity was possibly underestimated.

Produced via immunoSEQ multiplex PCR; TCRdb's table is partial and in-frame only. This sample has roughly 150,000 clones, with 89% found just once. This clone was recorded only once. Its specificity is not known. The sequence was collected from an adult in good health. The V gene is TRBV19, the J gene TRBJ1-2; D not resolved. Sequences were derived from peripheral blood, sampled on day 0 of AZD1222 vaccination. The CDR3 loop reads CASSLGGHYGYTF. The CDR3 DNA is TGTGCCAGTAGTCTAGGAGGGCACTATGGCTACACCTTC.